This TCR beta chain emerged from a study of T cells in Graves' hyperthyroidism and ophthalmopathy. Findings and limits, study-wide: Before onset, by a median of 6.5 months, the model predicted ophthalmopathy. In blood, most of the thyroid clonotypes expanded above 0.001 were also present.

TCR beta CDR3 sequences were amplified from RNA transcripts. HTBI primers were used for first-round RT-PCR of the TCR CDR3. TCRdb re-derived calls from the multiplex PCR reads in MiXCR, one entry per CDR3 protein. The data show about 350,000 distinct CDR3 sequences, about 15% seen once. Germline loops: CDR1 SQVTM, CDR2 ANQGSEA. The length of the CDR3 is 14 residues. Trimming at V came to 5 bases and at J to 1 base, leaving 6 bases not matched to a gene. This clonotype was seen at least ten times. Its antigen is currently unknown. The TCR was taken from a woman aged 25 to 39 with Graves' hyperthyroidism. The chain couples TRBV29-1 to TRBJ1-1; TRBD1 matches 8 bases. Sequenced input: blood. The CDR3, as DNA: TGCAGCGTTCATGCCGGGACAGGGAACACTGAAGCTTTCTTT. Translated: CSVHAGTGNTEAFF.